Below, 14 T cell receptor beta chains from the same sample are listed, as sequenced in a study of cytomegalovirus exposure and HLA in healthy donors. Researchers ran the PCR with 60 Vbeta and 13 Jbeta primers. The repertoire was sequenced with immunoSEQ multiplex PCR; TCRdb's copy has only in-frame clones and lacks some. The sample lists about 160,000 clones, about 75% occurring once. Specimen: PBMCs. The receptors were sampled from a woman aged 45 to 65 in good health and CMV-seropositive.

The chain joins TRBV7-9 to TRBJ2-1; no definite D call. The CDR3 sequence is 15 residues long. Trimming removed 1 base at V and 5 bases at J, with 12 bases between. Germline CDR1 reads SEHNR; CDR2 reads FQNEAQ (reference sequence). The CDR3 nucleotides read TGTGCCAGCAGCTTAGGTGCAGGTTCTGACAATGAGCAGTTCTTC. Protein sequence: CASSLGAGSDNEQFF.

The V gene is TRBV28, the J gene TRBJ2-3; TRBD2 is a possible D gene (5 bases). The germline V gene has CDR1 MDHEN and CDR2 SYDVKM. This CDR3 is built from 12 residues. The V gene lost 8 bases and the J gene lost 2 bases, with 8 bases spanning the gap. CDR3 sequence reads: CASGGYTDTQYF. Here the CDR3 DNA reads TGTGCCAGCGGCGGGTACACAGATACGCAGTATTTT.

In its sample, this clone was seen a few times. V usage is TRBV2 and J usage is TRBJ1-1; D possibly corresponds to TRBD1 (5 bases). The CDR3 extends over 18 amino acids. The ends were cut back, 4 bases at V and 0 bases at J, with 21 bases in the middle. Germline CDR1 is SNHLY and CDR2 is FYNNEI. The CDR3 nucleotides read TGTGCCAGCAGTGGGGGGGGGACGGAGATCTACTTGAACACTGAAGCTTTCTTT. Translated, it gives CASSGGGTEIYLNTEAFF.

The rearrangement links TRBV6-5 to TRBJ2-1; tentatively, D is TRBD1 (5 bases). Between the trimmed V and J ends, which lost 5 bases and 0 bases, there was a span of 11 bases. The V gene's germline CDR1 is MNHEY and CDR2 SVGAGI. The CDR3 consists of 15 residues. The CDR3 here is CASSPQGGSYNEQFF. CDR3 sequence (DNA): TGTGCCAGCAGTCCCCAGGGTGGCTCCTACAATGAGCAGTTCTTC.

This clone has a handful of counts. The chain links TRBV6-1 to TRBJ1-6; a weak D match, TRBD1 (5 bases). The CDR3 loop spans 20 amino acids. Looked up from germline, CDR1 is MNHNS and CDR2 is SASEGT. V was shortened by 0 bases and J by 3 bases, with 21 bases between the two germline ends. The chain's CDR3 is CASSEAAQTAGNIYNSPLHF. In DNA, the CDR3 is TGTGCCAGCAGTGAAGCGGCTCAGACAGCTGGGAACATCTATAATTCACCCCTCCACTTT.

The chain uses TRBV29-1 and TRBJ2-5; the match to TRBD1 covers 8 bases. CDR1 and CDR2 from the germline V gene are SQVTM and ANQGSEA. The CDR3 loop spans 12 amino acids. DNA for the CDR3: TGCAGTCATCAGGGGGCCGGGGAGACCCAGTACTTC. This encodes CSHQGAGETQYF. The whole variable domain, filled in from reference TRBV29-1 and TRBJ2-5, reads SAVISQKPSRDICQRGTSLTIQCQVDSQVTMMFWYRQQPGQSLTLIATANQGSEATYESGFVIDKFPISRPNLTFSTLTVSNMSPEDSSIYLCSHQGAGETQYFGPGTRLLVL.

This clone occurred once. The V gene is TRBV27, the J gene TRBJ1-1; TRBD1 agrees at 7 bases. Looked up from germline, CDR1 is MNHEY and CDR2 is SMNVEV (reference sequence). The CDR3 consists of 14 residues. Trimming at V came to 4 bases and at J to 3 bases, leaving 5 bases not matched to a gene. The CDR3: CASSWGRGDTEAFF. DNA for the CDR3: TGTGCCAGCAGTTGGGGCAGGGGGGACACTGAAGCTTTCTTT.

V usage is TRBV5-5 and J usage is TRBJ2-6; D is unclear. The CDR3 has 16 residues. The germline V gene encodes CDR1 SGHKS and CDR2 YYEKEE (reference sequence). Trimming stripped 1 base from V and 2 bases from J, with 10 bases between. The CDR3 sequence: CASSLLVVAGANVLTF. The DNA of the CDR3 is TGTGCCAGCAGCTTGCTAGTGGTTGCTGGGGCCAACGTCCTGACTTTC.

The chain has TRBV29-1 and TRBJ2-3; D gene uncertain. The CDR3 is 13 amino acids. Trimming took 7 bases from V and 0 from J, leaving 11 bases between them. Germline CDR1 reads SQVTM; CDR2 reads ANQGSEA. CDR3 sequence: CSARHSSTDTQYF. CDR3 in DNA: TGCAGCGCCCGACACTCAAGCACAGATACGCAGTATTTT.

The chain joins TRBV5-5 to TRBJ2-7; D is perhaps TRBD1 (6 bases). The germline CDR1 and CDR2 sequences are SGHKS and YYEKEE (reference sequence). This CDR3 comprises 14 residues. V was cut by 0 bases and J by 3 bases, with 10 bases left in between. DNA of the CDR3: TGTGCCAGCAGCTTGGGCAGGGGTGTCTACGAGCAGTACTTC. This encodes CASSLGRGVYEQYF. Variable domain in full (rest from reference TRBV5-5 and TRBJ2-7): DAGVTQSPTHLIKTRGQQVTLRCSPISGHKSVSWYQQVLGQGPQFIFQYYEKEERGRGNFPDRFSARQFPNYSSELNVNALLLGDSALYLCASSLGRGVYEQYFGPGTRLTVT.

V gene TRBV28 combines with J gene TRBJ2-2; 8 bases map to TRBD1. Trimming at V came to 6 bases and at J to 7 bases, leaving 10 bases not matched to a gene. The CDR3 has 15 amino acids. The V gene's germline CDR1 is MDHEN and CDR2 SYDVKM. The CDR3 region has the DNA TGTGCCAGCAGACCAGGGGGCGCCTTCATCGGGGAGCTGTTTTTT. Its translation is CASRPGGAFIGELFF.

The chain links TRBV29-1 to TRBJ2-1; unclear D gene. Trimming took 4 bases from V and 1 from J, leaving 11 bases between them. This CDR3 contains 14 residues. Germline V gives CDR1 SQVTM, CDR2 ANQGSEA. The CDR3 is CSVAGSRSYNEQFF. In DNA form, the CDR3 reads TGCAGCGTTGCCGGATCTAGGTCCTACAATGAGCAGTTCTTC.

This clone occurred a few times. V usage is TRBV6-4 and J usage is TRBJ1-2, with 8 bases aligning to TRBD1. The CDR3 runs to 15 residues. The V and J ends lost 2 bases and 4 bases, in that order; junction bases with no gene match: 6. The germline V gene encodes CDR1 MRHNA and CDR2 SNTAGT. The CDR3 is CASSDTGQALYGYTF. CDR3 DNA: TGTGCCAGCAGTGACACGGGACAGGCGCTCTATGGCTACACCTTC.

The rearrangement joins TRBV10-3 to TRBJ1-1; no clear D. CDR3 length: 13 residues. From germline, CDR1 is ENHRY and CDR2 SYGVKD. Trimming left V 2 bases short and J 5 bases short, with 9 bases between. CDR3 sequence reads: CAISERRATEAFF. CDR3 coding DNA: TGTGCCATCAGTGAGAGGAGGGCTACTGAAGCTTTCTTT.